A selection of T cell receptor beta chains follows, all from one sample in a study of T-cell memory formation after mild COVID-19. TCRdb re-analysed the 5' RACE reads in MiXCR, keeping a single row per CDR3 protein. This table has about 58,000 distinct CDR3 sequences, roughly 26% appearing once. Sequencing used PBMCs or a T cell subset sorted from them (not recorded which). Receptors were obtained from a man aged 18-30 years who had mild COVID-19 (a few samples of this study predate the infection). Cell type and time point are not known. The CDR3 runs from the conserved cysteine through the conserved F or W. A D gene is named only where the DNA matches it firmly. For some rows the clone size is stated as once, few or many, or as a class when expanded; others skip it.

size,J,V,D,CDR3,DNA
few,TRBJ1-4,TRBV20-1,.,CSAPIDSYNEKLFF,TGCAGTGCTCCGATTGACAGCTATAATGAAAAACTGTTTTTT
.,TRBJ2-6,TRBV5-1,.,CASKVGANVLTF,TGCGCCAGCAAAGTTGGGGCCAACGTCCTGACTTTC
.,TRBJ2-3,TRBV15,.,CATRAADTQYF,TGTGCCACCAGGGCCGCAGATACGCAGTATTTT
.,TRBJ1-5,TRBV24-1,TRBD1,CATSDLRAVGQGENFGGNQPQHF,TGTGCCACCAGTGATCTTCGAGCGGTCGGACAGGGGGAAAACTTTGGAGGCAATCAGCCCCAGCATTTT
.,TRBJ2-2,TRBV29-1,.,CSVEGGVLGTGELFF,TGCAGCGTTGAAGGGGGAGTACTAGGCACCGGGGAGCTGTTTTTT
few,TRBJ2-5,TRBV27,TRBD2,CASSATSGGMETQYF,TGTGCCAGCAGCGCAACTAGCGGGGGGATGGAGACCCAGTACTTC
few,TRBJ1-4,TRBV5-1,TRBD1,CASSLATVADRGEKLFF,TGCGCCAGCAGCTTGGCCACCGTCGCGGACAGGGGCGAAAAACTGTTTTTT
few,TRBJ2-2,TRBV2,.,CASRKNTGELFF,TGTGCCAGCCGCAAAAACACCGGGGAGCTGTTTTTT
once,TRBJ2-3,TRBV12-3/TRBV12-4,.,CASSLTYTQYF,TGTGCCAGCAGTTTGACGTATACGCAGTATTTT
.,TRBJ2-3,TRBV25-1,TRBD2,CASSEYLAGADTQYF,TGTGCCAGCAGTGAATACCTAGCGGGGGCAGATACGCAGTATTTT
.,TRBJ2-7,TRBV4-2,.,CASSGSGGGSIEYF,TGTGCCAGCAGCGGGTCCGGCGGCGGCTCAATTGAGTACTTC